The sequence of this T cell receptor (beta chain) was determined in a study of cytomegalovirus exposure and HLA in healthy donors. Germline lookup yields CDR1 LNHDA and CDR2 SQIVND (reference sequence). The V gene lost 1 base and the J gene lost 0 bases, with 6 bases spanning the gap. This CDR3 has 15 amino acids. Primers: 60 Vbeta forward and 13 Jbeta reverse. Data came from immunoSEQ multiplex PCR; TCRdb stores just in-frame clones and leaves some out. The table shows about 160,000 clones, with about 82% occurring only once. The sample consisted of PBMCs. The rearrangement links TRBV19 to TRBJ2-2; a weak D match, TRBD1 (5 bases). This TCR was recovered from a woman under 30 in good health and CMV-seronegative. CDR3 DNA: TGTGCCAGTAGTATAGGACAGCCGAACACCGGGGAGCTGTTTTTT. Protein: CASSIGQPNTGELFF. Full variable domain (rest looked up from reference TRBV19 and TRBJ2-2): DGGITQSPKYLFRKEGQNVTLSCEQNLNHDAMYWYRQDPGQGLRLIYYSQIVNDFQKGDIAEGYSVSREKKESFPLTVTSAQKNPTAFYLCASSIGQPNTGELFFGEGSRLTVL.